The table lists the clone carrying this TCR beta chain with a few counts. This CDR3 comprises 15 residues. Germline V lookup: CDR1 LGHNA, CDR2 YNFKEQ. V gave up 3 bases and J gave up 7 bases; unmatched junction bases: 7. This record comes from a study of blood T cell repertoires in COVID-19. Study overall: Samples taken during acute and convalescent COVID-19 were collected in the United States, Italy and Spain.

Original processing methods: Amplification of reference gene primers provided the estimated nucleated cell counts. Produced via immunoSEQ multiplex PCR; TCRdb's table is partial and in-frame only. Clone size and V and J calls were adopted from that table, with D and trimming inferred from the DNA. The sample has about 230,000 clones, more than 75% seen once; the top ten hold roughly 12%. This chain uses TRBV4-2 with TRBJ2-1, with 9 bases identical to TRBD2. The clonotype was recovered from a man aged 50 or older with COVID-19, enrolled during active disease. Material: peripheral blood. CDR3 protein: CASSHSGSGGNEQFF. The CDR3 DNA is TGTGCCAGCAGCCATAGCGGGAGCGGGGGGAATGAGCAGTTCTTC.